This paragraph reports one TCR beta chain. The antigen is unknown. 60 Vbeta and 13 Jbeta primers were used in PCR. Some clones are missing from TCRdb's copy, which holds only in-frame ones; the method was immunoSEQ multiplex PCR. The table lists 150,000 to 200,000 clones. The sample originates from a study of cytomegalovirus exposure and HLA in healthy donors. The CDR3 consists of 15 residues. The germline V gene encodes CDR1 LNHDA and CDR2 SQIVND (reference sequence). The V segment lost 3 bases and the J segment 3 bases; nucleotides outside the gene matches: 2. Study-wide results and limits: Among TCR sequences, most were rare, though some public TCRs appeared in many donors.

The receptor was isolated from a woman younger than 30 in good health and CMV-seropositive. This chain joins TRBV19 and TRBJ2-7; 13 bases are shared with TRBD2. The sequencing input was PBMCs. The DNA of the CDR3 is TGTGCCAGTAGTATGGGGACTAGCGGGATCTACGAGCAGTACTTC. As protein: CASSMGTSGIYEQYF.